Listed here are 9 T cell receptor beta chains from one sample, sequenced in a study of blood T cell repertoires in COVID-19. The repertoire was sequenced with immunoSEQ multiplex PCR; TCRdb's copy has only in-frame clones and lacks some. The repertoire holds some 450,000 clones, with roughly 88% as singletons. Sequencing was carried out using peripheral blood. These receptors were obtained from a woman between 50 and 59 years old with COVID-19, enrolled during active disease.

The rearrangement uses TRBV12-3 or TRBV12-4 and TRBJ1-1; the D gene is possibly TRBD1 (6 bases). Trimming took off 5 bases at V and 11 bases at J, with 18 bases between the two ends. The CDR3 contains 13 residues. The CDR3 DNA reads as TGTGCCAGCAGTCGGACAGCCCCCCTGGGGGCTTTCTTT. Translated: CASSRTAPLGAFF.

This sequence joins TRBV3-1 (or the pseudogene TRBV3-2) and TRBJ1-5; TRBD1 aligns across 8 bases. V lost 5 bases, J lost 0 bases, and 3 bases stayed unmatched. The CDR3 runs 15 residues. Germline CDR1 LGHDT, CDR2 YNNKEL (reference sequence). The CDR3, as DNA: TGTGCCAGCAGCGCCACAGGGGGTAGCAATCAGCCCCAGCATTTT. It codes for CASSATGGSNQPQHF.

A note on this clone: The same CDR3 can be traced to other DNA sequences in this sample. The chain employs TRBV11-2 and TRBJ2-5, with 7 bases identical to TRBD1. Germline loops: CDR1 SGHAT, CDR2 FQNNGV. The CDR3 runs to 13 residues. J lost 2 bases, V lost 5 bases, and 2 bases had no gene match. DNA of the CDR3: TGTGCCAGCAGCCTGGGACAGCAAGAGACCCAGTACTTC. This encodes CASSLGQQETQYF.

This clone was picked up a small number of times. V is TRBV10-3 and J is TRBJ1-5; D perhaps matches TRBD1 (6 bases). V dropped 2 bases and J dropped 7 bases, with 18 bases sitting between them. Germline V gene lookup returns CDR1 ENHRY and CDR2 SYGVKD. The CDR3 contains 16 residues. DNA of the CDR3: TGTGCCATCAGTGAGGCTTTAACAGGGCCGATGCAGCCCCAGCATTTT. Amino acid sequence: CAISEALTGPMQPQHF.

V is TRBV11-2 and J is TRBJ1-1, with 9 positions matching TRBD1. Germline values: CDR1 SGHAT, CDR2 FQNNGV. V gave up 3 bases and J gave up 5 bases; unmatched junction bases: 4. This CDR3 region has 14 residues. The CDR3 bases are TGTGCCAGCAGCTTCGGACAGGGGAGAACTGAAGCTTTCTTT. Translation gives CASSFGQGRTEAFF.

J is TRBJ1-1 and V is TRBV5-6; TRBD1 aligns across 7 bases. Trimming took 0 bases from V and 4 from J; bases not matched to a gene: 6. CDR1 is SGHDT, CDR2 YYEEEE, per germline. The CDR3 runs 15 residues. CDR3: CASSLGGGRVTEAFF. For the CDR3, the DNA is TGTGCCAGCAGCTTGGGAGGGGGCAGGGTCACTGAAGCTTTCTTT.

This clone was counted only a few times. The V gene is TRBV3-1 (or the pseudogene TRBV3-2), the J gene TRBJ1-3; perhaps TRBD1 as D (5 bases). Germline CDR1 is LGHDT and CDR2 is YNNKEL (reference sequence). Trimming took off 1 base at V and 0 bases at J, with 13 bases between the two ends. This CDR3 contains 17 residues. The CDR3 sequence is CASSQGLAGPSGNTIYF. Here the CDR3 DNA reads TGTGCCAGCAGCCAAGGTCTCGCAGGGCCCTCTGGAAACACCATATATTTT.

V usage is TRBV27 and J usage is TRBJ1-6, with D possibly being TRBD1 (5 bases). In germline, CDR1 is MNHEY, CDR2 SMNVEV (reference sequence). V was shortened by 6 bases and J by 1 base, with 10 bases between the two germline ends. This CDR3 has 15 residues. The DNA for the CDR3 is TGTGCCAGCAGAGAGCAGGGATCCTATAATTCACCCCTCCACTTT. Its protein product is CASREQGSYNSPLHF.

V gene TRBV7-6 combines with J gene TRBJ1-1; D unresolved. Germline lookup yields CDR1 SGHVS and CDR2 FNYEAQ. V dropped 4 bases and J dropped 1 base, with 13 bases sitting between them. This CDR3 has 15 amino acids. CDR3 in DNA: TGTGCCAGCAGCTCCCAACCAGGTCGGAACACTGAAGCTTTCTTT. Its protein is CASSSQPGRNTEAFF.